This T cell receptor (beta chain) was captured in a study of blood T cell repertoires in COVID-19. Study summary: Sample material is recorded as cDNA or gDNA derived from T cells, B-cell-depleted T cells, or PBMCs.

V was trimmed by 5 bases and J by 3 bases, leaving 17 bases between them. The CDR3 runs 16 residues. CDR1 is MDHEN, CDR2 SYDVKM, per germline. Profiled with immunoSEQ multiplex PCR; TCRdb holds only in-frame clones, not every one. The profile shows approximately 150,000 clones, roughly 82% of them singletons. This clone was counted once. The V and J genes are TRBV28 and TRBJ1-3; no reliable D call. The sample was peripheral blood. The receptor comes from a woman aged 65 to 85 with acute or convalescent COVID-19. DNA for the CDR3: TGTGCCAGCAGTCCCCCGTCGGGGTTAATTGGAAACACCATATATTTT. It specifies CASSPPSGLIGNTIYF.